This TCR beta chain was recovered during a study of cytomegalovirus exposure and HLA in healthy donors. The CDR3 is made up of 19 amino acids. Per the germline V gene, CDR1 is MGHRA and CDR2 is YSYEKL. The J segment lost 5 bases and the V segment lost 2 bases, leaving 14 bases of the junction unmatched. This clone was found a few times. Researchers ran the PCR with 60 Vbeta and 13 Jbeta primers. Method: immunoSEQ multiplex PCR; TCRdb's copy keeps in-frame clones and lacks some. The sample contains over 150,000 clones, roughly 85% of which appear only once. The clonotype comes from a middle-aged man in good health and CMV-seronegative. The sample consisted of PBMCs. V and J are TRBV4-1 and TRBJ2-5, with 13 bases matching TRBD2. CDR3: CASSQLSPGTSGIRETQYF. CDR3 in DNA: TGCGCCAGCAGCCAACTTTCTCCCGGGACTAGCGGGATCCGGGAGACCCAGTACTTC.